The clone carrying this T cell receptor (beta chain) was found many times. This record comes from a study of neurological immune-mediated disorders. The CDR3 consists of 13 residues. Between the trimmed V and J ends, which lost 10 bases and 0 bases, there was a span of 11 bases. The germline V gene encodes CDR1 ENHRY and CDR2 SYGVKD. Sample time point: longitudinal time-point 1 (baseline). One entry per CDR3 protein, called by TCRdb with MiXCR from the 5' RACE reads. There are under 40,000 distinct CDR3 sequences in the sample; under 4% occur only once, and around 8% lies in the top ten. The chain has TRBV10-3 and TRBJ2-3, with D possibly matching TRBD1 (6 bases). The sequenced sample consisted of PBMCs. The TCR sequence derives from an older woman with multiple sclerosis. CDR3 amino acids: CATGQTSTDTQYF. The CDR3 DNA reads as TGTGCCACCGGACAGACTAGCACAGATACGCAGTATTTT.